The 11 T cell receptor beta chains below all came from one sample that was sequenced in a study of cytomegalovirus exposure and HLA in healthy donors. The PCR contained 60 Vbeta and 13 Jbeta primers. Clones were sequenced by immunoSEQ multiplex PCR, and TCRdb holds only the in-frame ones, with some missing. The repertoire has some 120,000 clones, around 77% of them found once; the top ten carry 0.95% to 1.5%. Input material: PBMCs. Receptors were obtained from a man in his forties or fifties in good health and CMV-seronegative.

This clone has only a few counts. Additional DNA sequences in this sample encode the identical CDR3. The chain carries TRBV7-2 and TRBJ2-7, with a possible D match to TRBD2 (5 bases). CDR1 is SGHTA and CDR2 is FQGNSA in the germline V gene. With 1 base removed from V and 2 bases from J, the gap between germline ends came to 9 bases. This CDR3 spans 14 amino acids. In DNA form, the CDR3 reads TGTGCCAGCAGCTTAGACCCCGGGGCCTACGAGCAGTACTTC. It specifies CASSLDPGAYEQYF. The whole variable domain, remainder taken from reference TRBV7-2 and TRBJ2-7, is GAGVSQSPSNKVTEKGKDVELRCDPISGHTALYWYRQSLGQGLEFLIYFQGNSAPDKSGLPSDRFSAERTGGSVSTLTIQRTQQEDSAVYLCASSLDPGAYEQYFGPGTRLTVT.

This sequence joins TRBV11-1 and TRBJ2-1; 16 bases are a match to TRBD2. CDR1 SGHAT and CDR2 FQDESV come from the germline V gene (reference sequence). V was clipped by 6 bases and J by 10 bases; unmatched bases: 9. This CDR3 contains 16 residues. CDR3 in amino acids: CASSPGTSGRAWEQFF. The CDR3 region has the DNA TGTGCCAGCAGTCCCGGGACTAGCGGGAGGGCCTGGGAGCAGTTCTTC.

The rearrangement joins TRBV5-4 to TRBJ2-5; 7 positions agree with TRBD2. The CDR3 consists of 15 residues. With V trimmed by 0 bases and J by 1 base, 3 bases remained unmatched. Germline CDR1 reads SGHNT; CDR2 reads YYREEE (reference sequence). The CDR3 region is CASSLAGGRQETQYF. The CDR3 DNA follows: TGTGCCAGCAGCTTGGCGGGAGGCCGCCAAGAGACCCAGTACTTC.

The rearrangement uses TRBV20-1 and TRBJ2-7; 7 bases match TRBD2. The V gene's germline CDR1 is DFQATT and CDR2 SNEGSKA (reference sequence). J was trimmed by 3 bases and V by 7 bases; bases with no gene match: 3. This CDR3 spans 11 amino acids. The CDR3 protein is CSVGTNYEQYF. The CDR3 DNA follows: TGCAGTGTCGGGACTAACTACGAGCAGTACTTC.

The chain couples TRBV7-6 to TRBJ2-3, with 7 nucleotides matching TRBD1. The V gene's germline CDR1 is SGHVS and CDR2 FNYEAQ. V lost 4 bases, J lost 2 bases, and 9 bases stayed unmatched. The CDR3 covers 16 residues. The CDR3 is CASSWMVTGTTDTQYF. The CDR3 coding sequence is TGTGCCAGCAGCTGGATGGTGACAGGGACCACAGATACGCAGTATTTT.

V usage is TRBV19 and J usage is TRBJ1-2; D is perhaps TRBD1 (6 bases). Germline-derived CDR1 and CDR2 are LNHDA and SQIVND (reference sequence). The V end lost 5 bases, the J end lost 7 bases, and 14 bases lay between the germline ends. The length of the CDR3 is 13 residues. Here the CDR3 reads CASSSDSSGGYTF. Written as DNA, the CDR3 is TGTGCCAGTAGTTCGGACAGTTCTGGTGGCTACACCTTC.

In its sample, this clone was seen once. The chain employs TRBV19 and TRBJ2-1, with TRBD2 as a possible D gene (5 bases). The V end was cut by 4 bases, the J end by 4 bases, with 11 bases between. The germline gives CDR1 LNHDA, CDR2 SQIVND (reference sequence). The CDR3 covers 14 residues. CDR3 DNA: TGTGCCAGTAGTACTCCGGGGAATTACAATGAGCAGTTCTTC. Protein product: CASSTPGNYNEQFF. The full variable domain, rest sourced from reference TRBV19 and TRBJ2-1, is DGGITQSPKYLFRKEGQNVTLSCEQNLNHDAMYWYRQDPGQGLRLIYYSQIVNDFQKGDIAEGYSVSREKKESFPLTVTSAQKNPTAFYLCASSTPGNYNEQFFGPGTRLTVL.

The chain has TRBV2 and TRBJ1-5; 8 bases line up with TRBD1. Germline-derived CDR1 and CDR2 are SNHLY and FYNNEI. Unmatched junction bases numbered 4, after V lost 7 bases and J lost 2 bases. The length of the CDR3 is 14 residues. The CDR3 DNA is TGTGCCAGCATTCTGGACAGGGGCAATCAGCCCCAGCATTTT. Amino acid sequence: CASILDRGNQPQHF.

The chain recombines TRBV7-2 with TRBJ1-2; maybe TRBD1 (6 bases). Germline CDR1 SGHTA, CDR2 FQGNSA. The CDR3 runs to 16 residues. Trimming shortened V by 4 bases and J by 3 bases, and 18 bases separated the two germline ends. The chain's CDR3 is CASSSTRENRDYGYTF. In DNA, the CDR3 is TGTGCCAGCAGCTCTACGAGAGAAAACAGGGACTATGGCTACACCTTC.

This clone was seen a handful of times. The chain uses TRBV7-8 and TRBJ2-1, with 8 bases lining up with TRBD2. Trimming cost V 6 bases and J 6 bases; bases outside gene matches: 7. CDR3 length: 14 residues. Germline CDR1 and CDR2: SGHVS and FQNEAQ. Written as DNA, the CDR3 is TGTGCCAGCAGATTAATGACTAGCGCCAATGAGCAGTTCTTC. Translated, it gives CASRLMTSANEQFF.

Only a few counts were recorded for this clone. This sample includes further DNA sequences coding for the same CDR3. The chain has TRBV6-5 and TRBJ2-6, with D possibly being TRBD2 (5 bases). Germline values: CDR1 MNHEY, CDR2 SVGAGI. Between the trimmed V and J ends, which lost 6 bases and 1 base, there was a span of 10 bases. The CDR3 consists of 15 residues. In DNA, the CDR3 is TGTGCCAGCAGCTCCAGCGGTTCTGGGGCCAACGTCCTGACTTTC. It codes for CASSSSGSGANVLTF.